These 17 T cell receptor beta chains share one sample of origin, sequenced in a study of spatial heterogeneity in lung cancer. Each CDR3 protein is one row after TCRdb ran MiXCR on the 5' RACE reads. The sample holds tens of thousands of distinct CDR3 sequences, 6% to 8% seen once. The time point: sample taken at primary tumor resection. Unsorted whole RNA of tumor, nontumor lung or frozen PBMC was sequenced. The sample here was PBMCs, taken at surgery. Receptor source: a male donor with early-stage non-small cell lung cancer.

This clonotype was seen repeatedly, ten times or more. The rearrangement joins TRBV6-5 to TRBJ2-2; TRBD1 matches 7 bases. The CDR3 consists of 17 residues. Germline V gene data show CDR1 as MNHEY and CDR2 as SVGAGI. V dropped 5 bases and J dropped 4; count of bases not matched to a gene: 13. The CDR3 bases are TGTGCCAGCAGTCAGGACAGGAGATCTCGGGGCACCGGGGAGCTGTTTTTT. Amino acids: CASSQDRRSRGTGELFF.

This clonotype has ten or more counts. V and J are TRBV29-1 and TRBJ2-3; 9 bases agree with TRBD2. With V trimmed by 7 bases and J by 2 bases, 13 bases remained unmatched. The CDR3 has 16 residues. Per germline, CDR1 SQVTM and CDR2 ANQGSEA. This CDR3 is CSAPFGLAGDTDTQYF. The CDR3 bases are TGCAGCGCCCCTTTCGGGTTAGCGGGAGACACAGATACGCAGTATTTT.

This clonotype has a count of ten or more. The chain has TRBV12-3 or TRBV12-4 and TRBJ2-3, with D tentatively TRBD2 (5 bases). The germline V and J ends were trimmed by 3 bases and 0 bases, with 7 bases remaining between them. CDR3 size: 14 residues. This CDR3 reads CASSLGGSTDTQYF. As DNA, the CDR3 is TGTGCCAGCAGTTTGGGCGGGAGCACAGATACGCAGTATTTT.

The sample holds many counts of this clonotype. The chain couples TRBV7-6 to TRBJ2-1; 9 positions agree with TRBD1. The germline V gene has CDR1 SGHVS and CDR2 FNYEAQ. The V gene end was trimmed by 3 bases and the J gene end by 9 bases; junction bases not matched to a gene: 6. The CDR3 covers 14 residues. This CDR3 is CASSLGTGRGEQFF. Written as DNA, the CDR3 is TGTGCCAGCAGCTTGGGGACAGGGAGGGGTGAGCAGTTCTTC.

This clonotype was counted at least ten times. The CDR3 loop reads CASSSILVNEQFF. In DNA form, the CDR3 reads TGTGCCAGCAGCTCCATACTAGTAAATGAGCAGTTCTTC. The gene calls are TRBV7-2 and TRBJ2-1; possibly TRBD2 for D (5 bases). The germline V gene encodes CDR1 SGHTA and CDR2 FQGNSA. This CDR3 comprises 13 residues. Trimming stripped 4 bases from V and 7 bases from J, with 11 bases between. Full variable domain (remainder filled in from reference TRBV7-2 and TRBJ2-1): GAGVSQSPSNKVTEKGKDVELRCDPISGHTALYWYRQSLGQGLEFLIYFQGNSAPDKSGLPSDRFSAERTGGSVSTLTIQRTQQEDSAVYLCASSSILVNEQFFGPGTRLTVL.

This clonotype was recorded many times. The chain carries TRBV18 and TRBJ1-1; D is unclear. Trimming shortened V by 6 bases and J by 3 bases, and 14 bases separated the two germline ends. The germline gives CDR1 KGHSH, CDR2 LQKENI. The CDR3 covers 14 residues. CDR3: CASSLSRGDTEAFF. DNA for the CDR3: TGTGCCAGCTCCCTAAGCCGGGGTGACACTGAAGCTTTCTTT.

Ten or more counts support this clonotype. The chain couples TRBV5-1 to TRBJ2-2; D unresolved. The CDR3 spans 16 residues. V shed 2 bases and J shed 3 bases, with 14 bases lying between them. Germline V CDR1 and CDR2: SGHRS, YFSETQ. The CDR3 protein is CASSFSSTADTGELFF. For the CDR3, the DNA is TGCGCCAGCAGCTTCTCATCTACCGCGGACACCGGGGAGCTGTTTTTT.

This clonotype was detected ten times or more. V usage is TRBV6-2 or TRBV6-3 and J usage is TRBJ2-4; TRBD2 aligns across 7 bases. V lost 2 bases and J lost 6; bases outside the gene matches: 1. This CDR3 contains 13 residues. The V gene's germline CDR1 is MNHEY and CDR2 SVGEGT. The CDR3 nucleotides read TGTGCCAGCAGTTACGCGGGGGTAAACATTCAGTACTTC. Protein product: CASSYAGVNIQYF.

This clonotype was counted many times. The V and J genes are TRBV4-3 and TRBJ1-3, with D possibly being TRBD1 (5 bases). The CDR3 runs 20 residues. V lost 0 bases and J 0 bases, leaving 21 bases between the germline ends. CDR1 and CDR2 (germline): LGHNA, YSLEER. The CDR3 reads CASSQDSGADSLFSGNTIYF. The DNA for the CDR3 is TGCGCCAGCAGCCAAGATAGTGGGGCAGATAGCCTTTTCTCTGGAAACACCATATATTTT.

A few counts support this clonotype. The rearrangement links TRBV5-1 to TRBJ2-1; D is uncertain. Germline V CDR1 and CDR2: SGHRS, YFSETQ. V was pared by 0 bases and J by 10 bases, with 20 bases between. The CDR3 totals 16 residues. The CDR3 nucleotides read TGCGCCAGCAGCTTGGACAGACCAAGCCTCCAGGAGGAGCAGTTCTTC. Amino acid sequence: CASSLDRPSLQEEQFF.

This clonotype showed up many times. The V gene is TRBV11-1, the J gene TRBJ1-2; D not certain. Germline lookup yields CDR1 SGHAT and CDR2 FQDESV (reference sequence). V dropped 1 base and J dropped 8 bases, with 14 bases sitting between them. CDR3 length: 14 residues. Here the CDR3 reads CASSLVAGSFGYTF. The CDR3 bases are TGTGCCAGCAGCTTAGTGGCAGGATCCTTCGGCTACACCTTC.

The chain combines TRBV20-1 with TRBJ2-3, with D uncertain. Trimming pared 5 bases from V and 0 bases from J, leaving 6 bases between. Germline V CDR1 and CDR2: DFQATT, SNEGSKA (reference sequence). The CDR3 loop spans 12 amino acids. CDR3 residues: CSADGSTDTQYF. The DNA of the CDR3 is TGCAGTGCTGACGGGAGCACAGATACGCAGTATTTT.

V gene TRBV2 combines with J gene TRBJ1-1; D may be TRBD1 (5 bases). Per the germline V gene, CDR1 is SNHLY and CDR2 is FYNNEI. Between the trimmed V and J ends, which lost 6 bases and 5 bases, there was a span of 16 bases. This CDR3 is built from 14 residues. The CDR3: CASRADGGGTEAFF. The CDR3 region has the DNA TGTGCCAGCAGGGCAGATGGGGGTGGAACTGAAGCTTTCTTT.

This clonotype came up a few times. The gene calls are TRBV6-2 or TRBV6-3 and TRBJ2-7; a weak D match, TRBD2 (5 bases). Per the germline V gene, CDR1 is MNHEY and CDR2 is SVGEGT. CDR3 size: 12 residues. Trimming shortened V by 9 bases and J by 7 bases, and 16 bases separated the two germline ends. CDR3 coding DNA: TGTGCCAGTTCCTTAATCGGGATAGAGCAGTACGTC. It specifies CASSLIGIEQYV.

This clonotype was counted only a few times. V usage is TRBV6-1 and J usage is TRBJ2-7, with D possibly matching TRBD1 (6 bases). V was cut by 2 bases and J by 4 bases, with 15 bases left in between. Germline assignment: CDR1 MNHNS and CDR2 SASEGT. The CDR3 spans 15 residues. The CDR3 coding sequence is TGTGCCAGCAGTGAAAAGCCGGACAGCGCATACGAGCAGTACGTC. This translates into CASSEKPDSAYEQYV.

The chain combines TRBV7-9 with TRBJ2-1; unclear D gene. Germline CDR1 reads SEHNR; CDR2 reads FQNEAQ (reference sequence). The CDR3 consists of 15 residues. V lost 1 base and J 3 bases, leaving 10 bases between the germline ends. CDR3 region: CASSLGGSYYNEQFF. The CDR3 nucleotides read TGTGCCAGCAGCTTAGGAGGCTCCTACTACAATGAGCAGTTCTTC.

This clonotype was observed at least ten times. At one end the junction does not follow the germline gene, possibly because of a read error. V and J are TRBV7-8 and TRBJ2-5, with unresolved D. Germline loops: CDR1 SGHVS, CDR2 FQNEAQ. This CDR3 has 14 amino acids. CDR3 residues: CATSLDVSQETQYF. The CDR3 DNA reads TGTGCCACCAGCTTAGACGTATCACAAGAGACCCAGTACTTC.